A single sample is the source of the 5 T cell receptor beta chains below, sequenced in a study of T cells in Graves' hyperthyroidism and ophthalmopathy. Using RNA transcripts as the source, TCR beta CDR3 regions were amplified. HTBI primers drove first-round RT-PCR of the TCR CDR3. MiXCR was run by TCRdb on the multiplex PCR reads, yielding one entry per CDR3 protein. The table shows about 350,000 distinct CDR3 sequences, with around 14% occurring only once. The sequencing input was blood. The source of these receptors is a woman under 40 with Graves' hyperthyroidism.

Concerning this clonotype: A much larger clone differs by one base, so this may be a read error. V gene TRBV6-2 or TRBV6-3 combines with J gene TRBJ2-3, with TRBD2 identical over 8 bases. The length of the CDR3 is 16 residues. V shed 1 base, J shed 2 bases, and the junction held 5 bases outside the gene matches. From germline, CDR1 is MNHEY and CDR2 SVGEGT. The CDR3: CASSYLLAEYTDTQYF. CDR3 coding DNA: TGTGCCAGCAGTTACTTACTAGCGGAATACACAGATACGCAGTATTTT.

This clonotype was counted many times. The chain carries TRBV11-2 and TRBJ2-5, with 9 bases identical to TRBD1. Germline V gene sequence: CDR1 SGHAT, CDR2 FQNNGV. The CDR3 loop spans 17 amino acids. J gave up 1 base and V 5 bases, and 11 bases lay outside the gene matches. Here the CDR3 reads CASSPLAGTGFQETQYF. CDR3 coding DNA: TGTGCCAGCAGCCCCCTCGCCGGGACAGGGTTCCAAGAGACCCAGTACTTC.

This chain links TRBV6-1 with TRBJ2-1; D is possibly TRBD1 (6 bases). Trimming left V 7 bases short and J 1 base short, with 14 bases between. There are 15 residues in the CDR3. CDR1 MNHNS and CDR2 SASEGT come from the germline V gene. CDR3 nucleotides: TGTGCCAGCAATCCGAAACAGGGTTCCTACAATGAGCAGTTCTTC. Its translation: CASNPKQGSYNEQFF.

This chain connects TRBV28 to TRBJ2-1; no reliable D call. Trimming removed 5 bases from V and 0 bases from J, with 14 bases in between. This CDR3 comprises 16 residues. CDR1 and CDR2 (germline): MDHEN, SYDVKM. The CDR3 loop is CASSPRNFLSYNEQFF. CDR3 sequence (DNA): TGTGCCAGCAGTCCCAGGAATTTCCTCTCCTACAATGAGCAGTTCTTC.

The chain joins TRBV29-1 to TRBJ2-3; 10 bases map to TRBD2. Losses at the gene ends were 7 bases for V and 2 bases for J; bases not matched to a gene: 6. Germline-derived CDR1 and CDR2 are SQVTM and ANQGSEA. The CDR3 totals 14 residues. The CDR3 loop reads CSAPLAGTTDTQYF. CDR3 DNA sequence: TGCAGCGCCCCACTAGCGGGGACCACAGATACGCAGTATTTT.